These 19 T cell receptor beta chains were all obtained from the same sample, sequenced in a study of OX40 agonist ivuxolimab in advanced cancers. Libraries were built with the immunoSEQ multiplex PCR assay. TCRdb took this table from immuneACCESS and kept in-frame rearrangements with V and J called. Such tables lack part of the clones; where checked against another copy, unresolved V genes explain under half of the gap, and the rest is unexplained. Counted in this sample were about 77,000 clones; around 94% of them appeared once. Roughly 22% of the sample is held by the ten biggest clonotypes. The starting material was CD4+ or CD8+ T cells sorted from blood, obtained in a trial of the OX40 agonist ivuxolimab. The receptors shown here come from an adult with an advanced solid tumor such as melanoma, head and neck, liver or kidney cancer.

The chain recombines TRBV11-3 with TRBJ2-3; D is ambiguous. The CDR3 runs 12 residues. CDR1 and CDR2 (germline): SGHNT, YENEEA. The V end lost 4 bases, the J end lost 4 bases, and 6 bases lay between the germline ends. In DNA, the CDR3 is TGTGCCAGCAGCTCCACGGCAGATACGCAGTATTTT. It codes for CASSSTADTQYF.

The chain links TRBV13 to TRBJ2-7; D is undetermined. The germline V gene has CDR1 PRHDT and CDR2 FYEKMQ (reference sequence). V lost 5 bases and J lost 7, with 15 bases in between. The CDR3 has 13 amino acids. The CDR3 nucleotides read TGTGCCAGCAGCCCATCGGTTCCCGTGGAGCAGTACTTC. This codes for CASSPSVPVEQYF. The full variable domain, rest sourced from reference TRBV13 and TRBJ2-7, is AAGVIQSPRHLIKEKRETATLKCYPIPRHDTVYWYQQGPGQDPQFLISFYEKMQSDKGSIPDRFSAQQFSDYHSELNMSSLELGDSALYFCASSPSVPVEQYFGPGTRLTVT.

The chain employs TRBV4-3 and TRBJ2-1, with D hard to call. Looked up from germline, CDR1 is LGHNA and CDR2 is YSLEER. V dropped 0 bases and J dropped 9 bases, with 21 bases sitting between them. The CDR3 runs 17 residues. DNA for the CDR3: TGCGCCAGCAGCCAAGATCGTTTTTGGGTCGAAGACGGTGAGCAGTTCTTC. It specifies CASSQDRFWVEDGEQFF.

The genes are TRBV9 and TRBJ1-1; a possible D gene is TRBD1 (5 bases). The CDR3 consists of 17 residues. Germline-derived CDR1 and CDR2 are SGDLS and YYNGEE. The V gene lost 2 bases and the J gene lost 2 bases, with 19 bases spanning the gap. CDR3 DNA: TGTGCCAGCAGCGTGTTCCTCCCGGGACGGCAAAACACTGAAGCTTTCTTT. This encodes CASSVFLPGRQNTEAFF.

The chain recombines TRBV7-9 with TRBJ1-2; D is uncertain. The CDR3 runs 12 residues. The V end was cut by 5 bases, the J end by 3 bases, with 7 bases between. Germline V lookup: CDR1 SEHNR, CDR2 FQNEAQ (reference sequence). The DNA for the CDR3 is TGTGCCAGCAGCCCCCGGCACTATGGCTACACCTTC. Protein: CASSPRHYGYTF.

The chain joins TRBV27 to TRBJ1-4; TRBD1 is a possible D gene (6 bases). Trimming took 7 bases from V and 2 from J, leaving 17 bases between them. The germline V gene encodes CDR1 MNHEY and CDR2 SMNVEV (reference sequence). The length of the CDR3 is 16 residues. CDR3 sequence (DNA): TGTGCCAGCACCTCCCTCACAGGGCGTACTAATGAAAAACTGTTTTTT. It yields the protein CASTSLTGRTNEKLFF.

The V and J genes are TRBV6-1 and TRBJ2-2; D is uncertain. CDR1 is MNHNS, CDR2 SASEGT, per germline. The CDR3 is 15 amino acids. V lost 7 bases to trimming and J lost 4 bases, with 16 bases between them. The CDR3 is CASTPGRKGTGELFF. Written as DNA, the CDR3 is TGTGCCAGCACCCCGGGCAGAAAGGGCACCGGGGAGCTGTTTTTT.

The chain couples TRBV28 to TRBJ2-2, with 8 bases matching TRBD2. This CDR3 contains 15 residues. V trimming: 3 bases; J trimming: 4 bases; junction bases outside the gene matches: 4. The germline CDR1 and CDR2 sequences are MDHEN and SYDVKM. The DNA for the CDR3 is TGTGCCAGCAGTTTTCGGGGGGGCATCACCGGGGAGCTGTTTTTT. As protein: CASSFRGGITGELFF.

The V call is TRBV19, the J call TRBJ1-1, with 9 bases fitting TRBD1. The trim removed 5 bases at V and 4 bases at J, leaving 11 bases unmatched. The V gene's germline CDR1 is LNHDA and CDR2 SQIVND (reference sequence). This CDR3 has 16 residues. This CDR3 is CASSPRPGTGTTEAFF. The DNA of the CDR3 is TGTGCCAGTAGTCCTCGTCCCGGGACAGGGACCACTGAAGCTTTCTTT.

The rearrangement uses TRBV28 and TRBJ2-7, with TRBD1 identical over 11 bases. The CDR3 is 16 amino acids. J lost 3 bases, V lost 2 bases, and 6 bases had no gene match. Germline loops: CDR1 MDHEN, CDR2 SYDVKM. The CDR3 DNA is TGTGCCAGCAGTTTACCGGACAGGGGGCCCCTCTACGAGCAGTACTTC. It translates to CASSLPDRGPLYEQYF.

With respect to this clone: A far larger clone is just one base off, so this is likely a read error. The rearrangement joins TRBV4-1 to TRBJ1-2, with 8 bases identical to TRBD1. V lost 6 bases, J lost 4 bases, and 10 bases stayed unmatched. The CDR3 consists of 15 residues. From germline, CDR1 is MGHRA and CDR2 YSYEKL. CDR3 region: CASSPSTGVAYGYTF. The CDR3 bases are TGCGCCAGCAGTCCATCGACAGGGGTGGCCTATGGCTACACCTTC.

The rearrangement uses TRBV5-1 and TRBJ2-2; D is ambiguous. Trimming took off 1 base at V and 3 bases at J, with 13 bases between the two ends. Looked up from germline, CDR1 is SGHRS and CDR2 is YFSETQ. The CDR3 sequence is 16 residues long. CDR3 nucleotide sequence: TGCGCCAGCAGCTTGTTTCCTCGAGATGACACCGGGGAGCTGTTTTTT. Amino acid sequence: CASSLFPRDDTGELFF. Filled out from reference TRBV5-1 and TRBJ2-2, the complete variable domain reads KAGVTQTPRYLIKTRGQQVTLSCSPISGHRSVSWYQQTPGQGLQFLFEYFSETQRNKGNFPGRFSGRQFSNSRSEMNVSTLELGDSALYLCASSLFPRDDTGELFFGEGSRLTVL.

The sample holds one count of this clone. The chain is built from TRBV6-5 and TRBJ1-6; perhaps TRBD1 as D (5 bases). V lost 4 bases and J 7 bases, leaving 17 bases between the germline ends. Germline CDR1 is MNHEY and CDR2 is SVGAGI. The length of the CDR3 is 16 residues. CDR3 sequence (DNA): TGTGCCAGCAGTTCCCTCGAGGGACGGATGAATTCACCCCTCCACTTT. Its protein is CASSSLEGRMNSPLHF.

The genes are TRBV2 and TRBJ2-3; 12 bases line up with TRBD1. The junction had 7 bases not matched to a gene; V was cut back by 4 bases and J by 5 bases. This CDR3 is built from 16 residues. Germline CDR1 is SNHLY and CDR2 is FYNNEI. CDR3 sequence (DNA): TGTGCCAGCAGTGCATCGGGACAGGGGGCTGGAGATACGCAGTATTTT. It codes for CASSASGQGAGDTQYF.

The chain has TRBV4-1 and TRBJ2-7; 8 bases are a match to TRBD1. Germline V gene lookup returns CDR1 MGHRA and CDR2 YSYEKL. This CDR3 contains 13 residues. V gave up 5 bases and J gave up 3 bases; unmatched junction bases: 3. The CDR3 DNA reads TGCGCCAGCAGCGGTGACAGGGGCTACGAGCAGTACTTC. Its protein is CASSGDRGYEQYF.

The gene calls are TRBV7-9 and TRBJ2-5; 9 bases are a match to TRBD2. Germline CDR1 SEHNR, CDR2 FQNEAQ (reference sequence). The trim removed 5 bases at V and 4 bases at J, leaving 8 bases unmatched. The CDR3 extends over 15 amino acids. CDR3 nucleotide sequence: TGTGCCAGCAGCCGCGGGATAGCGGGAGCAGAGACCCAGTACTTC. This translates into CASSRGIAGAETQYF.

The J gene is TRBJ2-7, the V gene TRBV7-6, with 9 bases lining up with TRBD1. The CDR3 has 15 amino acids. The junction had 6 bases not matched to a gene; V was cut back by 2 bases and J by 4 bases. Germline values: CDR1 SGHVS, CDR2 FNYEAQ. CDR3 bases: TGTGCCAGCAGCTTATTGGCAGACAGGGGGTACGAGCAGTACTTC. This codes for CASSLLADRGYEQYF.

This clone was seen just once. The CDR3 DNA follows: TGTGCCAGCAGCGTAGGCGGGGGGGCCGGCGGGGAGCTGTTTTTT. Translation gives CASSVGGGAGGELFF. The V call is TRBV9, the J call TRBJ2-2; 9 positions match TRBD2. J was trimmed by 7 bases and V by 0 bases; bases with no gene match: 4. Germline CDR1 reads SGDLS; CDR2 reads YYNGEE. CDR3 size: 15 residues.

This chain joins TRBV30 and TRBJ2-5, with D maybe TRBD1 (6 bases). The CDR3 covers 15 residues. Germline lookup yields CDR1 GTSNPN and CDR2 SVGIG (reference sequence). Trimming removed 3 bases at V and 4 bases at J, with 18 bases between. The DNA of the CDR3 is TGTGCCTGGAGACCCCGGGACACTACCTTAGAGACCCAGTACTTC. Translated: CAWRPRDTTLETQYF.